The 27 T cell receptor beta chains given below trace back to one sample, sequenced in a study of shared clonotypes between healthy human individuals. TCRdb's copy holds only in-frame clones and misses some; the assay was immunoSEQ multiplex PCR. This table holds fewer than 100,000 clones, roughly two thirds found once. The material sequenced was memory CD8+ T cells sorted from blood. This sample's subset: CD45RO+ cells pooled with CCR7-negative TemRA cells. The receptors derive from a man aged 30-40 years in good health.

V is TRBV7-8 and J is TRBJ1-1; D possibly corresponds to TRBD1 (6 bases). Germline-derived CDR1 and CDR2 are SGHVS and FQNEAQ. V was clipped by 4 bases and J by 4 bases, with 10 bases between them. There are 13 residues in the CDR3. For the CDR3, the DNA is TGTGCCAGCAGCTGGGGCAGGGGCACTGAAGCTTTCTTT. Protein sequence: CASSWGRGTEAFF.

The chain has TRBV27 and TRBJ1-5; weak D call: TRBD1 (5 bases). Trimming took 5 bases from V and 0 from J, leaving 14 bases between them. Germline CDR1 reads MNHEY; CDR2 reads SMNVEV (reference sequence). The CDR3 sequence is 16 residues long. The CDR3 coding sequence is TGTGCCAGCAGTCCATCGACAGTCTATAGCAATCAGCCCCAGCATTTT. It codes for CASSPSTVYSNQPQHF.

The chain recombines TRBV28 with TRBJ2-7; a weak D match, TRBD2 (6 bases). The germline gives CDR1 MDHEN, CDR2 SYDVKM. Trimming shortened V by 3 bases and J by 2 bases, and 11 bases separated the two germline ends. The CDR3 extends over 14 amino acids. The CDR3 sequence: CASSFPGVTYEQYF. The CDR3 DNA sequence: TGTGCCAGCAGTTTTCCGGGAGTCACCTACGAGCAGTACTTC.

The chain carries TRBV10-2 and TRBJ2-1; possibly TRBD1 or TRBD2 for D (6 bases each). Deletions cut 5 bases from V and 3 bases from J, with 14 bases between. Germline CDR1 is WSHSY and CDR2 is SAAADI. The CDR3 totals 15 residues. CDR3 protein: CASSFSRGLYNEQFF. The CDR3 DNA follows: TGCGCCAGCAGTTTTTCTCGGGGGCTCTACAATGAGCAGTTCTTC.

This clone was counted ten times or more. The V and J genes are TRBV21-1 and TRBJ2-2; TRBD2 is the table's D call, not checked against the DNA. TRBV21-1 is listed as a pseudogene. This CDR3 has 15 residues. This chain's CDR3 is CASSNRDSNTGELFF. The CDR3 bases are TGTGCCAGCAGCAACCGGGACTCGAACACCGGGGAGCTGTTTTTT.

This chain uses TRBV9 with TRBJ2-5; no reliable D call. V lost 0 bases and J 5 bases, leaving 8 bases between the germline ends. CDR3 length: 13 residues. Germline V lookup: CDR1 SGDLS, CDR2 YYNGEE. In nucleotides, the CDR3 is TGTGCCAGCAGCGTAGGTGTGTTGGAGACCCAGTACTTC. It codes for CASSVGVLETQYF.

On this clone itself: The junction does not match germline at one end; this may be a read error. The chain carries TRBV5-3 and TRBJ2-3; D uncertain. TRBV5-3 is an ORF, and what it does is uncertain. CDR3 length: 14 amino acids. This chain's CDR3 is CASSLIEATDTQYF. CDR3 sequence (DNA): TGTGCCAGCAGCTTGATCGAGGCCACAGATACGCAGTATTTT.

To note about this clone: The same CDR3 can be traced to other DNA sequences in this sample. The J gene is TRBJ2-7, the V gene TRBV28; no clear D. Germline CDR1 reads MDHEN; CDR2 reads SYDVKM. Trimming took off 6 bases at V and 4 bases at J, with 10 bases between the two ends. This CDR3 has 12 residues. CDR3 sequence: CASSPTSYEQYF. DNA for the CDR3: TGTGCCAGCAGCCCGACATCTTACGAGCAGTACTTC.

Worth noting for this clone: Other DNA sequences of this sample code for an identical CDR3. The rearrangement links TRBV15 to TRBJ2-7; no clear D gene. Germline V gene data show CDR1 as LNHNV and CDR2 as YYDKDF (reference sequence). V dropped 0 bases and J dropped 3 bases, with 6 bases sitting between them. The CDR3 runs to 13 residues. CDR3 sequence reads: CATSRDLSYEQYF. The CDR3 coding sequence is TGTGCCACCAGCAGAGATCTAAGCTACGAGCAGTACTTC. Drawing the rest from reference TRBV15 and TRBJ2-7, the complete variable domain is DAMVIQNPRYQVTQFGKPVTLSCSQTLNHNVMYWYQQKSSQAPKLLFHYYDKDFNNEADTPDNFQSRRPNTSFCFLDIRSPGLGDTAMYLCATSRDLSYEQYFGPGTRLTVT.

CDR3 nucleotides: TGTGCCAGCAGTTCGCCAGACCTCACTACGTTTCAATATGGTGAGCAGTTCTTC. This sequence encodes CASSSPDLTTFQYGEQFF. This rearrangement joins TRBV28 to TRBJ2-1; D ambiguous. Between the trimmed V and J ends, which lost 4 bases and 9 bases, there was a span of 28 bases. CDR3 size: 18 residues. In germline, CDR1 is MDHEN, CDR2 SYDVKM. Combining the CDR3 with reference TRBV28 and TRBJ2-1 gives the whole variable domain DVKVTQSSRYLVKRTGEKVFLECVQDMDHENMFWYRQDPGLGLRLIYFSYDVKMKEKGDIPEGYSVSREKKERFSLILESASTNQTSMYLCASSSPDLTTFQYGEQFFGPGTRLTVL.

This chain connects TRBV15 to TRBJ2-3; possibly TRBD2 for D (5 bases). Deletions cut 5 bases from V and 2 bases from J, with 11 bases between. This CDR3 comprises 14 residues. CDR1 and CDR2 from the germline V gene are LNHNV and YYDKDF (reference sequence). In DNA, the CDR3 is TGTGCCACCAGCGAGTCAGACTACACAGATACGCAGTATTTT. This gives the protein CATSESDYTDTQYF.

The gene calls are TRBV28 and TRBJ2-1, with D unresolved. Per the germline V gene, CDR1 is MDHEN and CDR2 is SYDVKM. There are 11 residues in the CDR3. Trimming left V 5 bases short and J 5 bases short, with 4 bases between. The CDR3 reads CASSRNNEQFF. The CDR3 coding sequence is TGTGCCAGCAGTCGAAACAATGAGCAGTTCTTC.

This clone was observed many times. V and J are TRBV10-3 and TRBJ2-2; 13 positions match TRBD2. CDR1 ENHRY and CDR2 SYGVKD come from the germline V gene. The CDR3 extends over 16 amino acids. The V segment lost 5 bases and the J segment 5 bases; nucleotides outside the gene matches: 5. CDR3 bases: TGTGCCATCAGTCCTGGACTAGCGGGAGTAACCGGGGAGCTGTTTTTT. As protein: CAISPGLAGVTGELFF.

The V call is TRBV2, the J call TRBJ1-1; D is unresolved. V lost 0 bases and J lost 0, with 2 bases in between. Germline CDR1 reads SNHLY; CDR2 reads FYNNEI. This CDR3 has 13 amino acids. The CDR3 nucleotides read TGTGCCAGCAGTGAAGCTCTGAACACTGAAGCTTTCTTT. Amino acids: CASSEALNTEAFF. The full variable domain, its missing parts supplied by reference TRBV2 and TRBJ1-1, is EPEVTQTPSHQVTQMGQEVILRCVPISNHLYFYWYRQILGQKVEFLVSFYNNEISEKSEIFDDQFSVERPDGSNFTLKIRSTKLEDSAMYFCASSEALNTEAFFGQGTRLTVV.

V usage is TRBV19 and J usage is TRBJ2-1, with 11 bases identical to TRBD2. Germline CDR1 LNHDA, CDR2 SQIVND (reference sequence). This CDR3 spans 19 amino acids. V was clipped by 5 bases and J by 0 bases; unmatched bases: 12. The CDR3 coding sequence is TGTGCCAGTAGTGCCGGGACTAGCGGTCTCTTTAGCTCCTACAATGAGCAGTTCTTC. As protein: CASSAGTSGLFSSYNEQFF.

This clone was found a few times. The chain recombines TRBV7-9 with TRBJ2-7, with 7 bases that match TRBD2. This CDR3 contains 12 residues. The J segment lost 12 bases and the V segment lost 5 bases, leaving 10 bases of the junction unmatched. Germline values: CDR1 SEHNR, CDR2 FQNEAQ (reference sequence). CDR3 amino acids: CASSPGLEGPYF. The CDR3 DNA reads TGTGCCAGCAGCCCAGGACTAGAGGGCCCGTACTTC.

The V call is TRBV5-1, the J call TRBJ2-5; D perhaps matches TRBD1 (6 bases). Trimming removed 5 bases from V and 3 bases from J, with 17 bases in between. CDR1 is SGHRS, CDR2 YFSETQ, per germline. CDR3 size: 15 residues. In DNA form, the CDR3 reads TGCGCCAGCAGTGCTCTTTGGCCAGGGGAAGAGACCCAGTACTTC. It specifies CASSALWPGEETQYF.

This clone appeared once. The rearrangement uses TRBV19 and TRBJ1-5; 8 bases line up with TRBD1. CDR3 length: 16 residues. Germline values: CDR1 LNHDA, CDR2 SQIVND (reference sequence). The V gene end was trimmed by 7 bases and the J gene end by 0 bases; junction bases not matched to a gene: 8. This chain's CDR3 is CASKQDRVHSNQPQHF. CDR3 in DNA: TGTGCCAGTAAACAGGACAGGGTTCATAGCAATCAGCCCCAGCATTTT.

The V and J genes are TRBV6-4 and TRBJ2-1; 8 bases line up with TRBD2. The CDR3 runs to 14 residues. The J segment lost 2 bases and the V segment lost 8 bases, leaving 5 bases of the junction unmatched. Germline CDR1 MRHNA, CDR2 SNTAGT. The CDR3, as DNA: TGTGCCAGCTCCCCGGGGGGGCCCTACAATGAGCAGTTCTTC. It specifies CASSPGGPYNEQFF.

The V call is TRBV27, the J call TRBJ1-2; 7 bases align to TRBD1. The germline V gene encodes CDR1 MNHEY and CDR2 SMNVEV (reference sequence). V gave up 2 bases and J gave up 8 bases; unmatched junction bases: 14. The CDR3 is made up of 16 amino acids. The CDR3 region is CASSLTTGTALGGYTF. CDR3 nucleotide sequence: TGTGCCAGCAGTTTAACGACCGGGACAGCCCTCGGGGGCTACACCTTC.

This clone was counted only a few times. V is TRBV2 and J is TRBJ2-7; a weak D match, TRBD2 (6 bases). Germline CDR1 reads SNHLY; CDR2 reads FYNNEI. Trimming pared 0 bases from V and 2 bases from J, leaving 17 bases between. This CDR3 is 17 amino acids long. CDR3 nucleotides: TGTGCCAGCAGTGAAGCGGGACTCAGTTTGGGGACCTACGAGCAGTACTTC. Protein sequence: CASSEAGLSLGTYEQYF.

The chain is built from TRBV27 and TRBJ2-3; 11 bases map to TRBD2. After removal of 6 bases from V and 6 bases from J, the junction contained 5 bases not matched to a gene. CDR1 and CDR2 from the germline V gene are MNHEY and SMNVEV (reference sequence). There are 14 residues in the CDR3. This CDR3 reads CASRLAGEVDTQYF. The DNA of the CDR3 is TGTGCCAGCAGACTAGCGGGAGAGGTGGATACGCAGTATTTT.

V gene TRBV27 combines with J gene TRBJ2-2, with 8 bases aligning to TRBD2. This CDR3 spans 14 amino acids. After removal of 6 bases from V and 5 bases from J, the junction contained 5 bases not matched to a gene. Per germline, CDR1 MNHEY and CDR2 SMNVEV (reference sequence). The CDR3 nucleotides are TGTGCCAGCAGGAGCGGGAGTCTTACCGGGGAGCTGTTTTTT. Protein product: CASRSGSLTGELFF.

J is TRBJ2-5 and V is TRBV10-2; no clear D gene. Germline V lookup: CDR1 WSHSY, CDR2 SAAADI. V lost 4 bases to trimming and J lost 5 bases, with 8 bases between them. This CDR3 is built from 12 residues. CDR3 nucleotides: TGCGCCAGCAGTGTGGTGTTGGAGACCCAGTACTTC. Its protein product is CASSVVLETQYF.

The chain has TRBV29-1 and TRBJ2-1, with a tentative D call TRBD2 (6 bases). The germline V gene encodes CDR1 SQVTM and CDR2 ANQGSEA. Trimming cost V 5 bases and J 8 bases, with 16 bases left between them. CDR3 length equals 13 residues. CDR3 DNA sequence: TGCAGCGTTCTCCGGGACTCCGGGGATGAGCAGTTCTTC. Its translation is CSVLRDSGDEQFF.

The chain is built from TRBV2 and TRBJ1-4; 9 bases agree with TRBD1. Germline assignment: CDR1 SNHLY and CDR2 FYNNEI. After removal of 7 bases from V and 8 bases from J, the junction contained 5 bases not matched to a gene. The CDR3 loop spans 13 amino acids. CDR3 sequence reads: CASKGQGGEKLFF. For the CDR3, the DNA is TGTGCCAGCAAGGGACAGGGTGGAGAAAAACTGTTTTTT.

The chain is built from TRBV28 and TRBJ2-7; a weak D match, TRBD2 (6 bases). The CDR3 extends over 16 amino acids. Germline CDR1 is MDHEN and CDR2 is SYDVKM. V lost 5 bases to trimming and J lost 0 bases, with 17 bases between them. The CDR3, as DNA: TGTGCCAGCAGTGCAACGGACTACCCGAGCTCCTACGAGCAGTACTTC. Amino acid sequence: CASSATDYPSSYEQYF.